These T cell receptor beta chains were read from a single sample in a study of blood T cell repertoires in COVID-19. Repertoires were generated with immunoSEQ multiplex PCR, while TCRdb's copy carries only in-frame clones and drops some. The sample has fewer than 250,000 clones; about nine tenths are singletons. Sequencing input: peripheral blood. Source of these receptors: a man in his 70s with acute or convalescent COVID-19. Each CDR3 is given with its conserved first and last residue. The order of the fields is clone size, J gene, D gene, V gene, CDR3 protein, CDR3 DNA. A D gene is named only where the DNA matches it firmly. Clone size is stated in some rows and not others, as once, few, many or a class when expanded.

>NA|TRBJ2-7|TRBD1|TRBV6-2/TRBV6-3
CASSYLGQGASEQYF
TGTGCCAGCAGTTACCTGGGACAGGGGGCCTCCGAGCAGTACTTC
>NA|TRBJ1-2|TRBD1|TRBV2
CASSDRYGYTF
TGTGCCAGCTCGGACAGGTATGGCTACACCTTC
>once|TRBJ2-1|TRBD2|TRBV7-3
CASSSGLAGERFF
TGTGCCAGCAGCTCCGGACTAGCGGGAGAACGGTTCTTC
>NA|TRBJ2-5|TRBD1|TRBV24-1
CATAQGAQETQYF
TGTGCCACAGCACAGGGGGCCCAAGAGACCCAGTACTTC
>NA|TRBJ2-1|TRBD1|TRBV7-2
CASSSGTGAFEQFF
TGTGCCAGCAGCTCCGGGACAGGGGCGTTTGAGCAGTTCTTC
>NA|TRBJ1-2|TRBD1|TRBV2
CASRNFPGQGATNYGYTF
TGTGCCAGCAGAAATTTCCCGGGACAGGGTGCGACTAACTATGGCTACACCTTC
>NA|TRBJ2-3|TRBD2|TRBV20-1
CSASDVAGAGADTQYF
TGCAGTGCTAGTGACGTAGCGGGAGCGGGGGCAGATACGCAGTATTTT
>NA|TRBJ1-2|NA|TRBV11-2
CASSLDLGSDGYTF
TGTGCCAGCAGCTTAGATTTAGGGAGTGATGGCTACACCTTC
>NA|TRBJ2-2|NA|TRBV5-1
CASSFRSPGELFF
TGCGCCAGCAGCTTTCGTTCTCCCGGGGAGCTGTTTTTT
>NA|TRBJ2-1|TRBD1|TRBV11-3
CASSIEPGQNNEQFF
TGTGCCAGCAGCATAGAACCGGGACAGAACAATGAGCAGTTCTTC
>NA|TRBJ1-2|NA|TRBV19
CASSIQAGPYGYTF
TGTGCCAGTAGTATCCAAGCTGGGCCCTATGGCTACACCTTC
>NA|TRBJ1-6|TRBD1|TRBV19
CASSITGADSPLHF
TGTGCCAGTAGTATTACAGGGGCGGATTCACCCCTCCACTTT
>NA|TRBJ2-1|TRBD2|TRBV5-1
CASSLELAGGDNEQFF
TGCGCCAGCAGCTTGGAACTAGCGGGAGGGGACAATGAGCAGTTCTTC
>NA|TRBJ1-2|NA|TRBV5-4
CASSSLTGYGYTF
TGTGCCAGCAGCTCCCTGACAGGCTATGGCTACACCTTC
>NA|TRBJ1-3|TRBD1|TRBV28
CASSFGQASGNTIYF
TGTGCCAGCAGTTTTGGACAGGCCTCTGGAAACACCATATATTTT
>few|TRBJ2-3|NA|TRBV9
CASSPRRDIRTDTQYF
TGTGCCAGCAGCCCCCGCCGGGACATACGCACAGATACGCAGTATTTT
>NA|TRBJ2-7|TRBD2|TRBV24-1
CATSDGGGVYEQYF
TGTGCCACCAGTGATGGGGGGGGAGTCTACGAGCAGTACTTC
>NA|TRBJ2-5|NA|TRBV15
CATSRAVETQYF
TGTGCCACCAGCAGAGCAGTGGAGACCCAGTACTTC
>NA|TRBJ2-7|TRBD1|TRBV7-9
CASSPGQDLVYEQYF
TGTGCCAGCAGCCCCGGACAGGACTTAGTCTACGAGCAGTACTTC
>NA|TRBJ1-2|NA|TRBV27
CASSPSPPGGGYTF
TGTGCCAGCAGCCCCTCCCCACCTGGAGGCGGCTACACCTTC
>NA|TRBJ1-2|NA|TRBV24-1
CATSDPRTGGGYTF
TGTGCCACCAGTGATCCCCGGACGGGGGGTGGCTACACCTTC
>once|TRBJ2-3|TRBD2|TRBV2
CASNKQGLAGVTDTQYF
TGTGCCAGCAATAAACAAGGACTAGCGGGTGTCACAGATACGCAGTATTTT
>NA|TRBJ2-1|TRBD2|TRBV11-2
CASSLEGRANNEQFF
TGTGCCAGCAGCTTAGAAGGGAGGGCCAACAATGAGCAGTTCTTC
>NA|TRBJ1-1|NA|TRBV28
CASSLLTGTNTEAFF
TGTGCCAGCAGTTTATTAACAGGGACTAATACTGAAGCTTTCTTT
>NA|TRBJ2-3|NA|TRBV3-1/TRBV3-2
CASSQAGHTQYF
TGTGCCAGCAGCCAAGCGGGTCATACGCAGTATTTT
>NA|TRBJ1-2|TRBD1|TRBV9
CASSFNRDRPNYGYTF
TGTGCCAGCAGTTTTAACCGGGACAGACCTAACTATGGCTACACCTTC
>NA|TRBJ2-2|NA|TRBV6-2/TRBV6-3
CASSPQGNTGELFF
TGTGCCAGCAGTCCACAGGGGAACACCGGGGAGCTGTTTTTT
>once|TRBJ1-2|NA|TRBV7-8
CASSQLPGTNYGYTF
TGTGCCAGCAGCCAACTTCCCGGGACTAACTATGGCTACACCTTC
>NA|TRBJ1-4|TRBD1|TRBV4-1
CASSRERTGGDEKLFF
TGCGCCAGCAGCCGGGAGCGGACAGGTGGGGATGAAAAACTGTTTTTT
>NA|TRBJ2-1|TRBD2|TRBV19
CASSMAGGYNEQFF
TGTGCCAGTAGTATGGCGGGAGGGTACAATGAGCAGTTCTTC
>NA|TRBJ2-1|NA|TRBV11-2
CASSLQGNEQFF
TGTGCCAGCAGCTTACAGGGAAATGAGCAGTTCTTC
>NA|TRBJ1-1|NA|TRBV7-9
CASRWAEEAEAFF
TGTGCCAGCAGATGGGCCGAGGAGGCTGAAGCTTTCTTT
>NA|TRBJ2-6|NA|TRBV28
CATGTNVLSGANVLTF
TGTGCCACCGGGACAAATGTCCTCTCTGGGGCCAACGTCCTGACTTTC
>NA|TRBJ2-7|NA|TRBV5-5
CASSRSPGASYEQYF
TGTGCCAGCAGCCGTTCGCCAGGGGCGTCCTACGAGCAGTACTTC
>NA|TRBJ2-2|TRBD2|TRBV29-1
CSVAGLAGTNTGELFF
TGCAGCGTTGCGGGACTAGCGGGGACAAACACCGGGGAGCTGTTTTTT
>NA|TRBJ2-7|TRBD1|TRBV19
CATRGGQGAYEQYF
TGTGCCACAAGAGGGGGACAGGGGGCTTACGAGCAGTACTTC
>NA|TRBJ2-7|TRBD2|TRBV6-5
CASTSGLAGGYEQYF
TGTGCCAGCACCTCGGGACTAGCGGGAGGCTACGAGCAGTACTTC
>once|TRBJ1-1|NA|TRBV7-8
CASSYVGQMNTEAFF
TGTGCCAGCAGCTACGTTGGCCAGATGAACACTGAAGCTTTCTTT
>NA|TRBJ1-2|NA|TRBV3-1/TRBV3-2
CASSQDRGTYYGYTF
TGTGCCAGCAGCCAAGATAGGGGCACCTACTATGGCTACACCTTC
>NA|TRBJ1-2|NA|TRBV19
CASSPTLASLYGYTF
TGTGCCAGTAGTCCGACATTGGCTTCCCTTTATGGCTACACCTTC
>once|TRBJ2-5|NA|TRBV27
CASRRNRAQETQYF
TGTGCCAGCAGACGTAACAGGGCCCAAGAGACCCAGTACTTC
>NA|TRBJ2-3|NA|TRBV27
CASSLNRVLGADTQYF
TGTGCCAGCAGCTTAAACAGGGTCTTAGGCGCAGATACGCAGTATTTT
>NA|TRBJ2-4|TRBD1|TRBV6-5
CASSKAGTVNIQYF
TGTGCCAGCAGCAAGGCAGGGACAGTTAACATTCAGTACTTC
>NA|TRBJ2-7|NA|TRBV30
CAWDRGKGYEQYF
TGTGCCTGGGATCGGGGGAAGGGTTACGAGCAGTACTTC
>NA|TRBJ2-1|TRBD1|TRBV19
CASRPGTGFIDEQFF
TGTGCCAGCAGGCCCGGGACAGGGTTTATCGATGAGCAGTTCTTC
>NA|TRBJ1-5|NA|TRBV19
CASTTDYQPQHF
TGTGCCTCAACCACGGACTATCAGCCCCAGCATTTT